The 29 T cell receptor beta chains below were found in one sample sequenced in a study of T cells in Graves' hyperthyroidism and ophthalmopathy. Template material for amplifying TCR beta CDR3 regions consisted of RNA transcripts. HTBI primers were the set used in a first-round RT-PCR of the TCR CDR3. TCRdb passed the multiplex PCR reads through MiXCR, listing each CDR3 protein once. Of around 600,000 distinct CDR3 sequences listed, approximately 14% are singletons. Source material: blood. These TCRs come from a woman aged 25 to 39 with Graves' hyperthyroidism.

This sequence joins TRBV20-1 and TRBJ2-1; D perhaps matches TRBD1 (5 bases). The CDR3 sequence is 15 residues long. Trimming cost V 1 base and J 5 bases, with 15 bases left between them. The germline V gene has CDR1 DFQATT and CDR2 SNEGSKA (reference sequence). As DNA, the CDR3 is TGCAGTGCTAGAGGAGGTATAGCAGGGAACAATGAGCAGTTCTTC. Its protein product is CSARGGIAGNNEQFF.

In this sample, this clonotype turned up many times. This chain uses TRBV14 with TRBJ2-2; the D is unclear. Germline-derived CDR1 and CDR2 are SGHDN and FVKESK. Trimming left V 1 base short and J 6 bases short, with 6 bases between. This CDR3 has 13 residues. In DNA, the CDR3 is TGTGCCAGCAGCCAAGTTTCGTCCGGGGAGCTGTTTTTT. It translates to CASSQVSSGELFF.

This clonotype was recorded at least ten times. J is TRBJ2-2 and V is TRBV6-5, with 7 bases identical to TRBD2. Germline V gene data show CDR1 as MNHEY and CDR2 as SVGAGI. This CDR3 region has 16 residues. The junction had 5 bases not matched to a gene; V was cut back by 2 bases and J by 2 bases. CDR3 sequence (DNA): TGTGCCAGCAGTTACAGGCTAGCGGTTAACACCGGGGAGCTGTTTTTT. Translated, it gives CASSYRLAVNTGELFF.

This clonotype was observed many times. V gene TRBV20-1 combines with J gene TRBJ2-4; TRBD1 aligns across 9 bases. Looked up from germline, CDR1 is DFQATT and CDR2 is SNEGSKA (reference sequence). The length of the CDR3 is 14 residues. The junction had 10 bases not matched to a gene; V was cut back by 5 bases and J by 8 bases. CDR3 sequence: CSASRDRVADIQYF. In DNA form, the CDR3 reads TGCAGTGCTTCCCGGGACAGGGTTGCGGACATTCAGTACTTC.

This clonotype has more than one count but fewer than ten. This chain connects TRBV5-1 to TRBJ1-6; D is unresolved. The CDR3 contains 12 residues. Trimming cost V 2 bases and J 14 bases, with 11 bases left between them. Germline assignment: CDR1 SGHRS and CDR2 YFSETQ. This CDR3 reads CASSFLDGTLHF. The CDR3, as DNA: TGCGCCAGCAGCTTTTTGGATGGGACCCTCCACTTT. Looking up the rest from reference TRBV5-1 and TRBJ1-6 gives the full variable domain: KAGVTQTPRYLIKTRGQQVTLSCSPISGHRSVSWYQQTPGQGLQFLFEYFSETQRNKGNFPGRFSGRQFSNSRSEMNVSTLELGDSALYLCASSFLDGTLHFGNGTRLTVT.

In this sample, this clonotype turned up many times. V usage is TRBV30 and J usage is TRBJ1-5; D may be TRBD1 (5 bases). With 3 bases removed from V and 7 bases from J, the gap between germline ends came to 13 bases. Germline CDR1 is GTSNPN and CDR2 is SVGIG (reference sequence). The CDR3 covers 13 residues. In DNA, the CDR3 is TGTGCCTGGAGCCTAGGGGCGGACCAGCCCCAGCATTTT. Encoded protein: CAWSLGADQPQHF.

Note on this clonotype: A much larger clone lies a single base off, so this may be a read error. The chain carries TRBV7-2 and TRBJ2-3; no clear D. The CDR3 totals 15 residues. V was cut by 4 bases and J by 8 bases, with 19 bases left in between. Per germline, CDR1 SGHTA and CDR2 FQGNSA. The CDR3 region is CASSSLHIASGTQYF. The CDR3 nucleotides are TGTGCCAGCAGCTCCCTCCACATCGCGTCAGGTACGCAGTATTTT.

This clonotype was observed at least ten times. The chain employs TRBV18 and TRBJ2-1, with D perhaps being TRBD1 or TRBD2 (5 bases each). Germline V CDR1 and CDR2: KGHSH, LQKENI. V dropped 0 bases and J dropped 10 bases, with 19 bases sitting between them. The CDR3 covers 16 residues. The CDR3 here is CASSPPVAGSTREQFF. The CDR3, as DNA: TGTGCCAGCTCACCACCGGTGGCAGGGAGTACTAGGGAGCAGTTCTTC.

This clonotype appeared a few times. The chain combines TRBV19 with TRBJ1-5; D unclear. Deletions cut 2 bases from V and 5 bases from J, with 28 bases between. CDR1 LNHDA and CDR2 SQIVND come from the germline V gene (reference sequence). The CDR3 totals 20 residues. The DNA of the CDR3 is TGTGCCAGTAGTATACAACCCGCACAAGACCTTTCCCGTCTCTATCAGCCCCAGCATTTT. Its protein product is CASSIQPAQDLSRLYQPQHF. Full variable domain (missing parts from reference TRBV19 and TRBJ1-5): DGGITQSPKYLFRKEGQNVTLSCEQNLNHDAMYWYRQDPGQGLRLIYYSQIVNDFQKGDIAEGYSVSREKKESFPLTVTSAQKNPTAFYLCASSIQPAQDLSRLYQPQHFGDGTRLSIL.

This clonotype occurred a few times. CDR3 loop: CASSQGSGSSGNTIYF. The CDR3 region has the DNA TGTGCCAGCAGCCAAGGTTCAGGGAGCTCTGGAAACACCATATATTTT. This chain joins TRBV4-2 and TRBJ1-3, with a weak D call TRBD1 (5 bases). Germline values: CDR1 LGHNA, CDR2 YNFKEQ. V gave up 1 base and J gave up 0 bases, with 10 bases separating them. The CDR3 runs to 16 residues.

This clonotype was recorded a few times. This chain uses TRBV5-1 with TRBJ1-1; perhaps TRBD1 as D (5 bases). The CDR3 totals 16 residues. Per germline, CDR1 SGHRS and CDR2 YFSETQ. V was clipped by 4 bases and J by 0 bases, with 16 bases between them. The CDR3 DNA reads TGCGCCAGCAGCCGGCAGACAGCAGATATGAACACTGAAGCTTTCTTT. Amino acid sequence: CASSRQTADMNTEAFF.

As to this clonotype: Given a much more abundant clone one base away, this may be a read error. The V gene is TRBV11-2, the J gene TRBJ2-1; tentatively, D is TRBD2 (6 bases). CDR3 length equals 14 residues. Germline-derived CDR1 and CDR2 are SGHAT and FQNNGV. V lost 3 bases and J lost 8, with 14 bases in between. The CDR3, as DNA: TGTGCCAGCAGCTTCACGGACGGGGGTTATGAGCAGTTCTTC. Translating it yields CASSFTDGGYEQFF.

This clonotype was found many times. The chain links TRBV12-5 to TRBJ2-1; 9 positions agree with TRBD1. V shed 8 bases, J shed 0 bases, and the junction held 17 bases outside the gene matches. CDR1 is LGHNT and CDR2 is FRNRAP in the germline V gene. The CDR3 runs 19 residues. CDR3 sequence reads: CASPAGTGQTGSSYNEQFF. For the CDR3, the DNA is TGTGCTAGTCCGGCCGGGACAGGGCAAACTGGAAGCTCCTACAATGAGCAGTTCTTC.

Many counts were recorded for this clonotype. The chain carries TRBV5-5 and TRBJ2-7; D assignment may be TRBD1 or TRBD2 (5 bases each). Trimming left V 4 bases short and J 2 bases short, with 13 bases between. Germline CDR1 reads SGHKS; CDR2 reads YYEKEE (reference sequence). The CDR3 runs 14 residues. CDR3: CASSPGPRTYEQYF. CDR3 DNA: TGTGCCAGCAGCCCGGGACCGCGTACCTACGAGCAGTACTTC.

This clonotype was recorded at least ten times. The chain is built from TRBV7-9 and TRBJ2-1, with 10 nucleotides matching TRBD2. CDR1 and CDR2 (germline): SEHNR, FQNEAQ (reference sequence). The CDR3 totals 16 residues. Trimming removed 5 bases from V and 7 bases from J; junction bases left unmatched: 11. CDR3 residues: CASSHPAGGNVNEQFF. In nucleotides, the CDR3 is TGTGCCAGCAGCCACCCAGCGGGAGGGAACGTGAATGAGCAGTTCTTC.

V gene TRBV5-5 combines with J gene TRBJ2-7; a possible D gene is TRBD2 (5 bases). V was shortened by 0 bases and J by 5 bases, with 15 bases between the two germline ends. Germline CDR1 is SGHKS and CDR2 is YYEKEE (reference sequence). CDR3 length: 15 amino acids. As DNA, the CDR3 is TGTGCCAGCAGCTTGGAAGTCTCCGCCGGGGACGAGCAGTACTTC. Residues: CASSLEVSAGDEQYF.

The chain has TRBV4-3 and TRBJ2-1; a possible D gene is TRBD1 (6 bases). The CDR3 covers 13 residues. Deletions cut 0 bases from V and 10 bases from J, with 10 bases between. Germline CDR1 and CDR2: LGHNA and YSLEER. The chain's CDR3 is CASSQESTGEQFF. The CDR3 coding sequence is TGCGCCAGCAGCCAAGAGTCCACAGGGGAGCAGTTCTTC.

This clonotype has more than one count but fewer than ten. V is TRBV12-3 or TRBV12-4 and J is TRBJ2-5; unclear D gene. This CDR3 has 12 residues. V shed 5 bases and J shed 4 bases, with 8 bases lying between them. The DNA of the CDR3 is TGTGCCAGCAGTGCCCCCTCAGAGACCCAGTACTTC. It encodes CASSAPSETQYF.

The rearrangement links TRBV5-1 to TRBJ1-1; 8 bases map to TRBD1. The V and J ends lost 3 bases and 1 base, in that order; junction bases with no gene match: 11. Germline loops: CDR1 SGHRS, CDR2 YFSETQ. The CDR3 totals 17 residues. The CDR3 here is CASSWRGTGKWNTEAFF. The CDR3 DNA is TGCGCCAGCAGCTGGAGAGGGACAGGCAAGTGGAACACTGAAGCTTTCTTT.

To note about this clonotype: Germline and junction disagree at one end, which may indicate a read error. This chain links TRBV20-1 with TRBJ1-1; the D is unclear. CDR1 is DFQATT and CDR2 is SNEGSKA in the germline V gene (reference sequence). The CDR3 runs 14 residues. CDR3 loop: CSARGPQMNTEAFF. CDR3 coding DNA: TGCAGTGCCAGAGGGCCGCAGATGAACACTGAAGCTTTCTTT.

The J gene is TRBJ2-1, the V gene TRBV29-1, with TRBD2 matching over 14 bases. Germline V gives CDR1 SQVTM, CDR2 ANQGSEA. This CDR3 has 20 residues. V was clipped by 7 bases and J by 0 bases; unmatched bases: 17. This CDR3 is CSEDDAGLAGEFGSYNEQFF. As DNA, the CDR3 is TGCAGCGAGGATGATGCGGGACTAGCGGGAGAGTTTGGCTCCTACAATGAGCAGTTCTTC.

The chain is built from TRBV28 and TRBJ2-3; TRBD2 matches 11 bases. V lost 5 bases, J lost 6 bases, and 7 bases stayed unmatched. This CDR3 has 15 amino acids. CDR1 is MDHEN and CDR2 is SYDVKM in the germline V gene. CDR3 nucleotide sequence: TGTGCCAGCAGTATAATAGCGGGAGGGCCGGATACGCAGTATTTT. Its protein is CASSIIAGGPDTQYF.

This clonotype was observed a handful of times. The gene calls are TRBV20-1 and TRBJ2-1; D unclear. The germline V gene has CDR1 DFQATT and CDR2 SNEGSKA (reference sequence). V was shortened by 6 bases and J by 4 bases, with 10 bases between the two germline ends. The CDR3 length is 12 residues. The CDR3 coding sequence is TGCAGTGCCCACCCCGCGTACAATGAGCAGTTCTTC. This translates into CSAHPAYNEQFF.

As DNA, the CDR3 is TGTGCCAGCAGTTACTCAGTGGGTGAGCAGTTCTTC. Translated: CASSYSVGEQFF. The chain uses TRBV6-2 or TRBV6-3 and TRBJ2-1; D call uncertain. The germline V gene has CDR1 MNHEY and CDR2 SVGEGT. The CDR3 is made up of 12 amino acids. The V gene lost 0 bases and the J gene lost 9 bases, with 6 bases spanning the gap.

On this clonotype itself: Being one base from a much bigger clone, this may be a read error. The chain couples TRBV18 to TRBJ2-3; possibly TRBD1 or TRBD2 for D (5 bases each). Germline lookup yields CDR1 KGHSH and CDR2 LQKENI. This CDR3 has 14 amino acids. The CDR3 DNA is TGTGCCGGCTCACCTAATACCGGGACCGGTACGCAGTATTTT. Its translation is CAGSPNTGTGTQYF.

This clonotype was seen at least ten times. The chain links TRBV2 to TRBJ2-3; 8 bases align to TRBD2. CDR3 size: 13 residues. Germline assignment: CDR1 SNHLY and CDR2 FYNNEI. V shed 8 bases, J shed 4 bases, and the junction held 5 bases outside the gene matches. The CDR3 region is CASGETSADTQYF. The CDR3, as DNA: TGTGCCAGCGGAGAGACTAGCGCAGATACGCAGTATTTT.

This clonotype was detected many times. CDR3 DNA sequence: TGTGCCAGCAGCTTAGGCCAGATAACCTACGAGCAGTACTTC. It codes for CASSLGQITYEQYF. This chain links TRBV11-2 with TRBJ2-7; D gene unclear. CDR3 length: 14 residues. Trimming removed 1 base at V and 2 bases at J, with 9 bases between. Looked up from germline, CDR1 is SGHAT and CDR2 is FQNNGV.

This clonotype has only a few counts. The genes are TRBV27 and TRBJ2-7; maybe TRBD2 (6 bases). The CDR3 has 14 residues. Germline CDR1 reads MNHEY; CDR2 reads SMNVEV (reference sequence). Trimming stripped 6 bases from V and 1 base from J, with 13 bases between. CDR3 DNA: TGTGCCAGCAGAATAGCGGAAGGGTCCTACGAGCAGTACTTC. Protein product: CASRIAEGSYEQYF.

This clonotype was picked up many times. The V and J genes are TRBV29-1 and TRBJ2-7; D may be TRBD1 (5 bases). V lost 0 bases and J lost 1, with 13 bases in between. The CDR3 sequence is 15 residues long. The germline CDR1 and CDR2 sequences are SQVTM and ANQGSEA. The CDR3 reads CSVEDQFTGSYEQYF. Here the CDR3 DNA reads TGCAGCGTTGAAGATCAGTTCACAGGTTCCTACGAGCAGTACTTC.